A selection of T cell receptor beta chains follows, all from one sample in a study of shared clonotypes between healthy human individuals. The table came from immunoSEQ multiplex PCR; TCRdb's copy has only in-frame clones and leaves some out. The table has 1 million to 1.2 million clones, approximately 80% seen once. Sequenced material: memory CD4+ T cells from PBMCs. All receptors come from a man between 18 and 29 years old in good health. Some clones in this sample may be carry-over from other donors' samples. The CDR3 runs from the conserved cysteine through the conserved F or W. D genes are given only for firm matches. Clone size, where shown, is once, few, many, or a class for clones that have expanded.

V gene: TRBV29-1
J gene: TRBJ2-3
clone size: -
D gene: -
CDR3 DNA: TGCAGCGTTGAAGGCCCCTACACTAGCACAGATACGCAGTATTTT
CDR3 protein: CSVEGPYTSTDTQYF

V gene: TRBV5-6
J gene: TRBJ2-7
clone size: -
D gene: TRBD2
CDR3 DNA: TGTGCCAGCAGCTTAGGACTAGCGGGAGACTACGAGCAGTACTTC
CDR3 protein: CASSLGLAGDYEQYF

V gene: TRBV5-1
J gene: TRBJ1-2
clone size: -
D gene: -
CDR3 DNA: TGCGCCAGCAGCTTGGCCGGTGGGGCCGACTATGGCTACACCTTC
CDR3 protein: CASSLAGGADYGYTF

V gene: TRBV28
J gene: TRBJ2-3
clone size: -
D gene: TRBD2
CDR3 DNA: TGTGCCAGCATCACCGGGACTAGCGGCACAGATACGCAGTATTTT
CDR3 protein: CASITGTSGTDTQYF

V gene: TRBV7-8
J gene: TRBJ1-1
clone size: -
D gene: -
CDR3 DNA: TGTGCCAGCAGCCCGGTAGGGGGGCTTGGATCAAGGGCTGAAGCTTTCTTT
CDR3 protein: CASSPVGGLGSRAEAFF

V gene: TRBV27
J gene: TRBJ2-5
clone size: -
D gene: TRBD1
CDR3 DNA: TGTGCCAGCAAAAAACAGGGGGGACAAGAGACCCAGTACTTC
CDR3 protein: CASKKQGGQETQYF

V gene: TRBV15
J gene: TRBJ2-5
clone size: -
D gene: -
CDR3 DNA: TGTGCCACCAGCAGAGCGAAAGAGACCCAGTACTTC
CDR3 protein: CATSRAKETQYF

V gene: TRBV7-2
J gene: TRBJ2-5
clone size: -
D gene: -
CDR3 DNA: TGTGCCAGCAGCCCTCATTCCTCCGTGACCCAGTACTTC
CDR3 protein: CASSPHSSVTQYF

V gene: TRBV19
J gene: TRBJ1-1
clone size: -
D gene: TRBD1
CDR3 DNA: TGTGCCAGTAGCGACAGGGCGAACACTGAAGCTTTCTTT
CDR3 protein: CASSDRANTEAFF

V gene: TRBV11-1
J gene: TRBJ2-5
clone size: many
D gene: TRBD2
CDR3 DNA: TGTGCCAGCAGCGACCCAATTGCGGGAGGAGAGACCCAGTACTTC
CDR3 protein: CASSDPIAGGETQYF

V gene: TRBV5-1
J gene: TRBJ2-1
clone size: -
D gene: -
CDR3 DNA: TGCGCCAGCAGCGTAGCCGGGACTCCTGGGAAAAATGAGCAGTTCTTC
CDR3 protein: CASSVAGTPGKNEQFF

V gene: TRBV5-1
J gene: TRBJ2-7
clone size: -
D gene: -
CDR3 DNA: TGCGCCAGCGGAGATAGCGGTAGCTCCTACGAGCAGTACTTC
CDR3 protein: CASGDSGSSYEQYF

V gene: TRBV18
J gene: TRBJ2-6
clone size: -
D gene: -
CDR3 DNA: TGTGCCAGCTCGCCTTTACGGGACTCTGGGGCCAACGTCCTGACTTTC
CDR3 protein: CASSPLRDSGANVLTF

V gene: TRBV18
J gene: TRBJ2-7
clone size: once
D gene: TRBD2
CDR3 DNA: TGTGCCAGCTCACTGGGACTAGCGGGAGTCGGCGCCTACGAGCAGTACTTC
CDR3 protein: CASSLGLAGVGAYEQYF

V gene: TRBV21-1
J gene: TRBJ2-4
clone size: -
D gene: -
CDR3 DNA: TGTGCCAGCAGCAAAGCCCCGGGCCCTCTCAGTAACATTCAGTACTTC
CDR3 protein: CASSKAPGPLSNIQYF

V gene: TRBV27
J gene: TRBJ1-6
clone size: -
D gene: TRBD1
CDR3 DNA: TGTGCCAGCAGTTTATCTAGGACAGGAAGTTATAATTCACCCCTCCACTTT
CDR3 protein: CASSLSRTGSYNSPLHF

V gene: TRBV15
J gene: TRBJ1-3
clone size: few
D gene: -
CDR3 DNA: TGTGCCACCAGCAGAGATCAAGGTGGAAACACCATATATTTT
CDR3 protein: CATSRDQGGNTIYF

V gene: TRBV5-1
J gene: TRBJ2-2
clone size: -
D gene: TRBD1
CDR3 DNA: TGCGCCAGCAGCCTATTTTCACAGGGGACCGGGGAGCTGTTTTTT
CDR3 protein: CASSLFSQGTGELFF

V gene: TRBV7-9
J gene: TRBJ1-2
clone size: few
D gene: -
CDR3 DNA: TGTGCCAGCAGCTTACAGGGGAACTATGGCTACACCTTC
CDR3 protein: CASSLQGNYGYTF

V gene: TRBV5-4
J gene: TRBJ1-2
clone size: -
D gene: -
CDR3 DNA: TGTGCCAGCAGCTTTAACGACGGAAACTATGGCTACACCTTC
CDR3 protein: CASSFNDGNYGYTF

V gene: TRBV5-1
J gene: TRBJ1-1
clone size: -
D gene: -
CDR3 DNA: TGCGCCAGCAGCTTAGGGACAAACACTGAAGCTTTCTTT
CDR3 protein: CASSLGTNTEAFF

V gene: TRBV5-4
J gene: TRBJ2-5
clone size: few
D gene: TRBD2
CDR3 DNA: TGTGCCAGCAGCTTGGACGGACTAGCGGGAGGGCGTATTCAAGAGACCCAGTACTTC
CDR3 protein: CASSLDGLAGGRIQETQYF

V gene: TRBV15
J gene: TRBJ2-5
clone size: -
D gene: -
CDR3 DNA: TGTGCCACCAGCAGGGCCCAAGAGACCCAGTACTTC
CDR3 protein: CATSRAQETQYF

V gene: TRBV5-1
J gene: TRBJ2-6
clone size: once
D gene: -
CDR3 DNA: TGCGCCAGCAGCTTGGATTTGGACAAAGGAGCCAACGTCCTGACTTTC
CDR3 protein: CASSLDLDKGANVLTF

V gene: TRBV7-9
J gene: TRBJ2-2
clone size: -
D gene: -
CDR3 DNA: TGTGCCAGCAGCTTTCCGAACACCGGGGAGCTGTTTTTT
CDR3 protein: CASSFPNTGELFF

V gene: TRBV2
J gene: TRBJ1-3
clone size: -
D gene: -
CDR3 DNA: TGTGCCAGCAGTACAGGACGCGGAAACACCATATATTTT
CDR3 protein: CASSTGRGNTIYF

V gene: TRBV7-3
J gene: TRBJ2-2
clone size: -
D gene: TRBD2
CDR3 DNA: TGTGCCAGCAGCTTAAATGCCGGGACTAGGAACACCGGGGAGCTGTTTTTT
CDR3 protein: CASSLNAGTRNTGELFF

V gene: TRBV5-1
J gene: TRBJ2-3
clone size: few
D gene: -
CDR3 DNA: TGCGCCAGCAGTAGACAGATCACAGATACGCAGTATTTT
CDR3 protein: CASSRQITDTQYF